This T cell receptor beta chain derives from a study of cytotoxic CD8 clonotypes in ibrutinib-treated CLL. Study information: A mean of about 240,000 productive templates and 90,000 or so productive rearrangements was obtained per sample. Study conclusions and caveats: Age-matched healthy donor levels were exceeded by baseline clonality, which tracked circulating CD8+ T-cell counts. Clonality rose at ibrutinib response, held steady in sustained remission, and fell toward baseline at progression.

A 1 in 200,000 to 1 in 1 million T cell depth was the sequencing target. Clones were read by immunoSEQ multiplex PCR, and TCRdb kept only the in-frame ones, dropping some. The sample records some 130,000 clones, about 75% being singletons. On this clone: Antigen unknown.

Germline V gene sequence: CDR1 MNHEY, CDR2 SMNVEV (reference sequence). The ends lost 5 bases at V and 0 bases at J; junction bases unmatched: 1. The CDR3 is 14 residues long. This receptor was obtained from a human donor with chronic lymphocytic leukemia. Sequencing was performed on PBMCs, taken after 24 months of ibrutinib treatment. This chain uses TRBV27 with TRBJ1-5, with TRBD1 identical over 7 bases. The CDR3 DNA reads TGTGCCAGCAGTCAGGGGGATAGCAATCAGCCCCAGCATTTT. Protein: CASSQGDSNQPQHF.